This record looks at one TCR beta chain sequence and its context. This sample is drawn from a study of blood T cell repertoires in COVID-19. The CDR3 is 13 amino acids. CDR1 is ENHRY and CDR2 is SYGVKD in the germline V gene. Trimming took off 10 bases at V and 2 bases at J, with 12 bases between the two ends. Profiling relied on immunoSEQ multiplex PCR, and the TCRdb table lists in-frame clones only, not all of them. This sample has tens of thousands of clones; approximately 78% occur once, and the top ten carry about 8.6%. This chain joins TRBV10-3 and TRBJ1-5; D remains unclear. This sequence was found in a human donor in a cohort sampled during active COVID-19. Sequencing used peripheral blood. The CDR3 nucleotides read TGTGCCACCGCCGCGGTGGGCAATCAGCCCCAGCATTTT. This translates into CATAAVGNQPQHF.